A single sample is the source of the 32 T cell receptor beta chains below, sequenced in a study of blood T cell repertoires in COVID-19. Assay used: immunoSEQ multiplex PCR; TCRdb lists only in-frame clones, some missing. The table lists approximately 70,000 clones, 79% of them singletons. Sequencing was done on a sample of peripheral blood. The receptors shown here come from a man aged 60 to 75 with active or convalescent COVID-19.

This sequence joins TRBV10-3 and TRBJ1-6; 7 nucleotides agree with TRBD1. The germline CDR1 and CDR2 sequences are ENHRY and SYGVKD. J gave up 7 bases and V 11 bases, and 14 bases lay outside the gene matches. This CDR3 comprises 15 residues. The DNA of the CDR3 is TGTGCCTCTGAAAATGAGGCAGGGGGGAATTCACCCCTCCACTTT. It specifies CASENEAGGNSPLHF.

The J gene is TRBJ2-3, the V gene TRBV27; 12 bases match TRBD2. Germline trimming cut 1 base from V and 2 bases from J; bases unmatched to any gene: 4. The germline V gene encodes CDR1 MNHEY and CDR2 SMNVEV (reference sequence). This CDR3 contains 17 residues. CDR3 residues: CASSLWASGGATDTQYF. DNA for the CDR3: TGTGCCAGCAGTTTATGGGCTAGCGGGGGGGCCACAGATACGCAGTATTTT.

This chain joins TRBV28 and TRBJ1-6; D ambiguous. V was clipped by 3 bases and J by 7 bases, with 4 bases between them. The germline V gene has CDR1 MDHEN and CDR2 SYDVKM. This CDR3 is 12 amino acids long. This CDR3 is CASSLQNSPLHF. The DNA for the CDR3 is TGTGCCAGCAGTTTGCAGAATTCACCCCTCCACTTT.

The CDR3 DNA is TGTGCCACCAGTGACGAGCGGGGTGGGTTTGATACGCAGTATTTT. Amino acids: CATSDERGGFDTQYF. V is TRBV24-1 and J is TRBJ2-3, with 7 nucleotides matching TRBD2. Germline V gene lookup returns CDR1 KGHDR and CDR2 SFDVKD. CDR3 length: 15 amino acids. V lost 4 bases, J lost 6 bases, and 9 bases stayed unmatched.

J is TRBJ1-5 and V is TRBV28, with TRBD1 matching 7 bases. The CDR3 sequence is 14 residues long. Per germline, CDR1 MDHEN and CDR2 SYDVKM. Trimming cost V 6 bases and J 5 bases; bases outside gene matches: 7. The CDR3: CASSPGQNYQPQHF. CDR3 nucleotides: TGTGCCAGCAGCCCGGGACAGAACTATCAGCCCCAGCATTTT.

The chain carries TRBV30 and TRBJ1-1; perhaps TRBD1 as D (5 bases). The CDR3 covers 13 residues. Trimming took off 0 bases at V and 4 bases at J, with 9 bases between the two ends. Germline V lookup: CDR1 GTSNPN, CDR2 SVGIG (reference sequence). CDR3 nucleotide sequence: TGTGCCTGGAGTGTAGGGGTGGGCACTGAAGCTTTCTTT. It is translated as CAWSVGVGTEAFF.

The chain is built from TRBV10-1 and TRBJ1-5; D is ambiguous. CDR1 and CDR2 from the germline V gene are WNHNN and SYGVQD (reference sequence). The length of the CDR3 is 17 residues. Trimming removed 8 bases at V and 2 bases at J, with 22 bases between. For the CDR3, the DNA is TGCGCCAGCCCCCACCAAAATATACACAGATGCAATCAGCCCCAGCATTTT. This codes for CASPHQNIHRCNQPQHF.

The table lists this clone with a few counts. Additional DNA sequences in this sample encode the identical CDR3. V usage is TRBV24-1 and J usage is TRBJ1-5, with 10 positions matching TRBD1. CDR1 KGHDR and CDR2 SFDVKD come from the germline V gene. CDR3 length: 15 amino acids. V trimming: 3 bases; J trimming: 4 bases; junction bases outside the gene matches: 2. The CDR3 bases are TGTGCCACCAGTGATGGACAGGGGGTAAATCAGCCCCAGCATTTT. This encodes CATSDGQGVNQPQHF.

The rearrangement joins TRBV6-2 or TRBV6-3 to TRBJ2-1, with 8 bases fitting TRBD2. Per the germline V gene, CDR1 is MNHEY and CDR2 is SVGEGT. The trim removed 5 bases at V and 5 bases at J, leaving 8 bases unmatched. This CDR3 region has 15 residues. DNA of the CDR3: TGTGCCAGCAGTCCCCCGGGGGGGCTTAACAATGAGCAGTTCTTC. Protein product: CASSPPGGLNNEQFF.

The genes are TRBV7-2 and TRBJ1-2; D unresolved. The CDR3 length is 14 residues. Germline assignment: CDR1 SGHTA and CDR2 FQGNSA. V gave up 1 base and J gave up 5 bases, with 11 bases separating them. CDR3 region: CASSLGSQAYGYTF. In nucleotides, the CDR3 is TGTGCCAGCAGCTTAGGTAGTCAGGCATATGGCTACACCTTC. The whole variable domain, filled in from reference TRBV7-2 and TRBJ1-2, reads GAGVSQSPSNKVTEKGKDVELRCDPISGHTALYWYRQSLGQGLEFLIYFQGNSAPDKSGLPSDRFSAERTGGSVSTLTIQRTQQEDSAVYLCASSLGSQAYGYTFGSGTRLTVV.

The chain combines TRBV6-1 with TRBJ1-5; 7 nucleotides line up with TRBD1. The V and J ends lost 4 bases and 5 bases, in that order; junction bases with no gene match: 11. This CDR3 has 16 residues. Germline V lookup: CDR1 MNHNS, CDR2 SASEGT. This chain's CDR3 is CASSARGRERDQPQHF. The DNA of the CDR3 is TGTGCCAGCAGTGCAAGGGGGCGAGAAAGGGATCAGCCCCAGCATTTT.

The genes are TRBV10-3 and TRBJ1-1; a weak D match, TRBD1 (6 bases). This CDR3 has 13 amino acids. Germline CDR1 and CDR2: ENHRY and SYGVKD. V lost 7 bases to trimming and J lost 4 bases, with 13 bases between them. This CDR3 is CAITTGRGTEAFF. Written as DNA, the CDR3 is TGTGCCATCACCACGGGCAGGGGCACTGAAGCTTTCTTT.

This rearrangement joins TRBV11-2 to TRBJ2-7, with 9 nucleotides matching TRBD1. J was trimmed by 4 bases and V by 1 base; bases with no gene match: 2. Germline CDR1 is SGHAT and CDR2 is FQNNGV. There are 14 residues in the CDR3. CDR3 DNA: TGTGCCAGCAGCTTAGGGGGACAGGGTTACGAGCAGTACTTC. It specifies CASSLGGQGYEQYF.

This clone was recorded once. J is TRBJ2-5 and V is TRBV6-1; D unclear. V was cut by 0 bases and J by 5 bases, with 7 bases left in between. Germline CDR1 MNHNS, CDR2 SASEGT. The CDR3 length is 13 residues. CDR3 coding DNA: TGTGCCAGCAGTGAAGCCAACTACGAGACCCAGTACTTC. Amino acids: CASSEANYETQYF.

This chain links TRBV20-1 with TRBJ2-1, with D uncertain. Germline loops: CDR1 DFQATT, CDR2 SNEGSKA (reference sequence). V was cut by 0 bases and J by 10 bases, with 7 bases left in between. The CDR3 runs to 11 residues. DNA for the CDR3: TGCAGTGCTAGAGATCCCCCAGAGCAGTTCTTC. It yields the protein CSARDPPEQFF.

The chain has TRBV30 and TRBJ2-3, with a tentative D call TRBD1 (5 bases). This CDR3 region has 14 residues. V was clipped by 8 bases and J by 2 bases, with 17 bases between them. The germline CDR1 and CDR2 sequences are GTSNPN and SVGIG (reference sequence). For the CDR3, the DNA is TGTGCCGAAAACACGGCAGGGTCCACAGATACGCAGTATTTT. It yields the protein CAENTAGSTDTQYF.

The chain combines TRBV7-8 with TRBJ1-4; no firm D call. CDR1 and CDR2 (germline): SGHVS, FQNEAQ. The ends were cut back, 1 base at V and 2 bases at J, with 11 bases in the middle. CDR3 length: 16 residues. CDR3 DNA sequence: TGTGCCAGCAGCTTAGGTAGCCAGAGCACTAATGAAAAACTGTTTTTT. It yields the protein CASSLGSQSTNEKLFF.

V gene TRBV9 combines with J gene TRBJ1-4, with 7 bases identical to TRBD1. The length of the CDR3 is 15 residues. Germline V gene sequence: CDR1 SGDLS, CDR2 YYNGEE. With 4 bases clipped from V and 0 bases from J, the junction kept 3 bases outside the gene matches. The CDR3 DNA reads TGTGCCAGCAGCTCCCAGGGGGCAACTAATGAAAAACTGTTTTTT. Its translation: CASSSQGATNEKLFF.

The J gene is TRBJ2-2, the V gene TRBV7-3, with a weak D call TRBD1 (5 bases). The V end lost 6 bases, the J end lost 4 bases, and 15 bases lay between the germline ends. Germline values: CDR1 SGHTA, CDR2 FQGTGA. The CDR3 consists of 15 residues. The CDR3 here is CASSFIGAGTGELFF. In DNA form, the CDR3 reads TGTGCCAGCAGTTTTATAGGGGCCGGCACCGGGGAGCTGTTTTTT. The whole variable domain, remainder taken from reference TRBV7-3 and TRBJ2-2, is GAGVSQTPSNKVTEKGKYVELRCDPISGHTALYWYRQSLGQGPEFLIYFQGTGAADDSGLPNDRFFAVRPEGSVSTLKIQRTERGDSAVYLCASSFIGAGTGELFFGEGSRLTVL.

The rearrangement joins TRBV10-3 to TRBJ2-5; 7 bases fit TRBD1. CDR3 length: 12 residues. The V gene's germline CDR1 is ENHRY and CDR2 SYGVKD. The V and J ends lost 4 bases and 4 bases, in that order; junction bases with no gene match: 0. As DNA, the CDR3 is TGTGCCATCAGTGGACAGGGAGAGACCCAGTACTTC. Its protein product is CAISGQGETQYF.

This clone was seen a few times. The chain combines TRBV11-2 with TRBJ1-6, with 12 bases matching TRBD1. Germline CDR1 is SGHAT and CDR2 is FQNNGV. The CDR3 runs to 15 residues. With V trimmed by 1 base and J by 9 bases, 1 base remained unmatched. The CDR3: CASSLAGQGASPLHF. The CDR3 nucleotides are TGTGCCAGCAGCTTAGCGGGACAGGGGGCTTCACCCCTCCACTTT.

The chain combines TRBV2 with TRBJ2-4; 9 nucleotides agree with TRBD1. The CDR3 has 12 amino acids. Trimming cost V 7 bases and J 7 bases; bases outside gene matches: 2. Germline values: CDR1 SNHLY, CDR2 FYNNEI. The CDR3 DNA reads as TGTGCCAGCACCGGACAGGGGAACATTCAGTACTTC. Its translation: CASTGQGNIQYF.

The CDR3, as DNA: TGCGCCAGCAGCTCACAGGTGGACGGGACCCAGTACTTC. Translated, it gives CASSSQVDGTQYF. The J gene is TRBJ2-5, the V gene TRBV5-1, with D possibly being TRBD1 (5 bases). The germline V gene encodes CDR1 SGHRS and CDR2 YFSETQ. The length of the CDR3 is 13 residues. V lost 3 bases and J lost 7, with 13 bases in between.

For this clone: One junction end does not reproduce the germline sequence, and a read error may be involved. The genes are TRBV10-1 and TRBJ2-7; 11 nucleotides agree with TRBD1. This CDR3 spans 10 amino acids. Germline values: CDR1 WNHNN, CDR2 SYGVQD (reference sequence). CDR3 DNA: TGCGCCAGCAGTCCGGGACAGGGGGAATTC. Protein: CASSPGQGEF.

V usage is TRBV2 and J usage is TRBJ2-1, with a tentative D call TRBD1 (6 bases). Trimming cost V 5 bases and J 4 bases, with 12 bases left between them. The CDR3 covers 14 residues. The germline V gene encodes CDR1 SNHLY and CDR2 FYNNEI. In nucleotides, the CDR3 is TGTGCCAGCAGTCCGGGACAAAATTACAATGAGCAGTTCTTC. Amino acid sequence: CASSPGQNYNEQFF.

The CDR3 DNA reads TGTGCCAGCAGCTCCCGAGGGACAGGTGGAAACACCATATATTTT. It yields the protein CASSSRGTGGNTIYF. The chain joins TRBV11-2 to TRBJ1-3; 8 nucleotides match TRBD1. V lost 4 bases to trimming and J lost 3 bases; unmatched junction nucleotides: 5. Looked up from germline, CDR1 is SGHAT and CDR2 is FQNNGV. CDR3 length equals 15 residues.

This clone has a handful of counts. Other DNA variants within this sample encode the same CDR3. The chain employs TRBV9 and TRBJ2-3; weak D call: TRBD2 (6 bases). Germline V gives CDR1 SGDLS, CDR2 YYNGEE. The CDR3 is made up of 14 amino acids. The germline V and J ends were trimmed by 0 bases and 1 base, with 6 bases remaining between them. The CDR3 reads CASSVGRGTDTQYF. CDR3 sequence (DNA): TGTGCCAGCAGCGTAGGGAGGGGCACAGATACGCAGTATTTT.

The chain employs TRBV18 and TRBJ1-3, with TRBD1 as a possible D gene (5 bases). V lost 2 bases and J lost 3, with 5 bases in between. This CDR3 has 13 residues. In germline, CDR1 is KGHSH, CDR2 LQKENI. The chain's CDR3 is CASSPDSGNTIYF. DNA of the CDR3: TGTGCCAGCTCACCAGACAGTGGAAACACCATATATTTT.

V usage is TRBV20-1 and J usage is TRBJ1-2; tentative D call: TRBD1 (5 bases). The CDR3 contains 11 residues. Trimming took off 6 bases at V and 8 bases at J, with 13 bases between the two ends. Germline CDR1 reads DFQATT; CDR2 reads SNEGSKA (reference sequence). The CDR3 nucleotides read TGCAGTGCCCGGGAGGGGTTAGGCTACACCTTC. Translation gives CSAREGLGYTF.

The rearrangement uses TRBV19 and TRBJ2-7; TRBD1 aligns across 7 bases. V dropped 6 bases and J dropped 0; count of bases not matched to a gene: 8. From germline, CDR1 is LNHDA and CDR2 SQIVND (reference sequence). CDR3 length: 15 residues. The DNA for the CDR3 is TGTGCCAGTAGCGGGATGACAGGGAGCTCCTACGAGCAGTACTTC. Its translation is CASSGMTGSSYEQYF.

The chain has TRBV5-4 and TRBJ2-2; D might be TRBD1 (6 bases). Trimming removed 0 bases at V and 5 bases at J, with 17 bases between. Germline V gene data show CDR1 as SGHNT and CDR2 as YYREEE (reference sequence). The CDR3 has 17 amino acids. The CDR3 spells CASSLALLQQGTGELFF. In nucleotides, the CDR3 is TGTGCCAGCAGCTTGGCCCTACTGCAACAGGGAACCGGGGAGCTGTTTTTT. The full variable domain, its missing parts supplied by reference TRBV5-4 and TRBJ2-2, is ETGVTQSPTHLIKTRGQQVTLRCSSQSGHNTVSWYQQALGQGPQFIFQYYREEENGRGNFPPRFSGLQFPNYSSELNVNALELDDSALYLCASSLALLQQGTGELFFGEGSRLTVL.

V gene TRBV7-9 combines with J gene TRBJ1-1; D is ambiguous. Germline CDR1 reads SEHNR; CDR2 reads FQNEAQ (reference sequence). The CDR3 is 13 residues long. V dropped 1 base and J dropped 7 bases, with 10 bases sitting between them. This CDR3 is CASSLVSPGEAFF. DNA for the CDR3: TGTGCCAGCAGCTTAGTTTCGCCGGGTGAAGCTTTCTTT. The full variable domain, completed using reference TRBV7-9 and TRBJ1-1, is DTGVSQNPRHKITKRGQNVTFRCDPISEHNRLYWYRQTLGQGPEFLTYFQNEAQLEKSRLLSDRFSAERPKGSFSTLEIQRTEQGDSAMYLCASSLVSPGEAFFGQGTRLTVV.